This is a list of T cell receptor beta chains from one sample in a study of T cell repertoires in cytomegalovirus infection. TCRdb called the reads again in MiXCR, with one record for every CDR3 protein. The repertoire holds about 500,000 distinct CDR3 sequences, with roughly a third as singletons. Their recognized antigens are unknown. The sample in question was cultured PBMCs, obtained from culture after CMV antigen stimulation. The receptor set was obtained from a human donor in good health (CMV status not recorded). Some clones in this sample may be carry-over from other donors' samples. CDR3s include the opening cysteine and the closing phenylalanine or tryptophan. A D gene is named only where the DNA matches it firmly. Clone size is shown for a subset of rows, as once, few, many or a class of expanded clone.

CATSGSQGLGGYTF,TGTGCCACCAGTGGGTCACAGGGGCTAGGCGGCTACACCTTC,TRBJ1-2,TRBV24-1,NA,TRBD1
CASSYDGLAGTDTQYF,TGTGCCAGCAGTTACGATGGACTAGCGGGAACAGATACGCAGTATTTT,TRBJ2-3,TRBV6-8,NA,TRBD2
CSDLSGYTDTQYF,TGCAGCGACCTTAGCGGTTACACAGATACGCAGTATTTT,TRBJ2-3,TRBV29-1,NA,NA
CASTRRDSPNTGELFF,TGTGCCAGCACCCGAAGGGACAGCCCGAACACCGGGGAGCTGTTTTTT,TRBJ2-2,TRBV6-1,few,TRBD1
CSARDSGATDYGYTF,TGCAGTGCTAGAGATTCAGGGGCAACGGACTATGGCTACACCTTC,TRBJ1-2,TRBV20-1,few,NA
CASSREPPTEAFF,TGTGCCAGCAGCCGAGAACCCCCTACTGAAGCTTTCTTT,TRBJ1-1,TRBV7-2,many,NA
CASSTRTSGRPHRGEQFF,TGTGCCAGCAGTACCCGAACTAGCGGGAGGCCCCATAGAGGGGAGCAGTTCTTC,TRBJ2-1,TRBV6-2/TRBV6-3,few,TRBD2
CASTRSWDPNYEQYF,TGTGCCAGCACCCGGTCGTGGGACCCTAACTACGAGCAGTACTTC,TRBJ2-7,TRBV6-2/TRBV6-3,few,NA
CASSFSGGGAYNTEAFF,TGTGCCAGCAGCTTCTCCGGCGGGGGCGCGTATAACACTGAAGCTTTCTTT,TRBJ1-1,TRBV7-2,few,NA
CASSFSSRGPGELFF,TGTGCCAGCAGCTTCTCCAGCCGTGGGCCCGGGGAGCTGTTTTTT,TRBJ2-2,TRBV7-2,NA,NA
CASSRSTADEKLFF,TGCGCCAGCAGTAGAAGCACGGCGGATGAAAAACTGTTTTTT,TRBJ1-4,TRBV5-1,NA,NA
CASIPTTGSITGELFF,TGTGCCAGTATACCCACGACAGGGAGTATCACCGGGGAGCTGTTTTTT,TRBJ2-2,TRBV19,NA,TRBD1
CASSSYTDWYQETQYF,TGTGCCAGCAGTTCATACACAGACTGGTACCAAGAGACCCAGTACTTC,TRBJ2-5,TRBV7-6,few,NA
CASRAGSLTQYF,TGTGCCAGCCGGGCGGGCAGCCTGACGCAGTATTTT,TRBJ2-3,TRBV6-2/TRBV6-3,once,NA
CATSGNRQNTEAFF,TGTGCCACATCGGGTAACAGACAGAACACTGAAGCTTTCTTT,TRBJ1-1,TRBV10-3,NA,NA
CSVGGRMAETQYF,TGCAGCGTTGGGGGCAGAATGGCCGAGACCCAGTACTTC,TRBJ2-5,TRBV29-1,NA,NA
CSAGPASFPRVDTQYF,TGCAGTGCTGGACCAGCTTCCTTTCCTAGAGTGGATACGCAGTATTTT,TRBJ2-3,TRBV20-1,few,NA
CASTPLDSYPGANVLTF,TGTGCCAGCACCCCATTGGACAGCTACCCTGGGGCCAACGTCCTGACTTTC,TRBJ2-6,TRBV28,few,NA
CASSIRRDEKLFF,TGTGCCAGTAGTATTCGGCGGGATGAAAAACTGTTTTTT,TRBJ1-4,TRBV19,few,NA
CASLTSGRDNEQLF,TGTGCCAGCCTCACTAGCGGGAGGGACAATGAGCAGTTATTC,TRBJ2-1,TRBV7-2,NA,TRBD2
CSARGQGAYEQYF,TGCAGTGCTAGGGGGCAGGGGGCCTACGAGCAGTACTTC,TRBJ2-7,TRBV20-1,many,TRBD1
CASSQDLGAGGPVQETQYF,TGTGCCAGCAGCCAAGATCTTGGCGCGGGAGGGCCGGTCCAAGAGACCCAGTACTTC,TRBJ2-5,TRBV3-1,NA,TRBD2
CASSVLVGYEQYF,TGTGCCAGCAGCGTGCTTGTGGGTTACGAGCAGTACTTC,TRBJ2-7,TRBV11-1,NA,NA
CASSPISGGHYTF,TGTGCCAGCAGTCCCATATCAGGGGGTCACTACACCTTC,TRBJ1-2,TRBV28,NA,TRBD1
CATRTGSASPLHF,TGTGCCACCCGGACAGGGAGTGCTTCACCCCTCCACTTT,TRBJ1-6,TRBV30,NA,TRBD1
CASTRTGQSYEQYF,TGTGCCAGCACTAGGACAGGGCAGTCCTACGAGCAGTACTTC,TRBJ2-7,TRBV6-2/TRBV6-3,NA,TRBD1
CAIRDRDTNTEAFF,TGTGCCATCAGGGACAGGGATACGAACACTGAAGCTTTCTTT,TRBJ1-1,TRBV10-3,few,TRBD1
CASDPGDLYEQYF,TGTGCCAGCGACCCAGGGGACCTCTACGAGCAGTACTTC,TRBJ2-7,TRBV6-2/TRBV6-3,NA,NA
CASSLDRVVLAYNEQFF,TGTGCCAGCAGCTTAGACAGGGTGGTTCTCGCCTACAATGAGCAGTTCTTC,TRBJ2-1,TRBV7-9,few,NA
CASSKTSGSGQETQYF,TGTGCCAGCAGCAAGACTAGCGGGAGTGGTCAAGAGACCCAGTACTTC,TRBJ2-5,TRBV12-3/TRBV12-4,NA,TRBD2
CASSLSGPGELFF,TGTGCCAGCAGCTTGTCGGGTCCCGGGGAGCTGTTTTTT,TRBJ2-2,TRBV5-6,few,NA
CASSPPNLAGVGNEQFF,TGTGCCAGCTCACCACCCAATCTAGCGGGAGTTGGCAATGAGCAGTTCTTC,TRBJ2-1,TRBV18,NA,TRBD2
CASTRAGERNEQFF,TGTGCCAGTACGCGCGCGGGAGAGAGGAATGAGCAGTTCTTC,TRBJ2-1,TRBV19,few,TRBD2
CASTKKRETGELFF,TGTGCCAGCACCAAAAAGCGGGAGACCGGGGAGCTGTTTTTT,TRBJ2-2,TRBV7-2,NA,TRBD2
CASSVGGTLRANEQFF,TGTGCCAGCAGCGTAGGAGGGACCCTTCGGGCAAATGAGCAGTTCTTC,TRBJ2-1,TRBV9,NA,NA
CASSYVYTGELFF,TGTGCCAGCAGTTACGTATACACCGGGGAGCTGTTTTTT,TRBJ2-2,TRBV6-1,NA,NA
CSGQGANTGELFF,TGCAGCGGACAGGGAGCGAACACCGGGGAGCTGTTTTTT,TRBJ2-2,TRBV29-1,few,TRBD1
CASRPAPSNTGELFF,TGTGCCAGCAGACCAGCCCCCTCCAACACCGGGGAGCTGTTTTTT,TRBJ2-2,TRBV12-3/TRBV12-4,NA,NA
CASSKTSGSLNEQFF,TGTGCCAGCAGCAAAACTAGCGGGAGCCTCAATGAGCAGTTCTTC,TRBJ2-1,TRBV7-2,many,TRBD2
CASSPIQGADTQYF,TGTGCCAGCAGTCCGATCCAGGGGGCAGATACGCAGTATTTT,TRBJ2-3,TRBV27,few,TRBD1
CSASLAGGLRDTQYF,TGCAGTGCTAGCTTGGCGGGAGGGCTTAGGGATACGCAGTATTTT,TRBJ2-3,TRBV20-1,NA,TRBD2
CASSQVFSGSGQETQYF,TGCGCCAGCAGCCAAGTCTTTAGCGGGAGTGGCCAAGAGACCCAGTACTTC,TRBJ2-5,TRBV4-3,NA,TRBD2
CASSEVGQGARTEAFF,TGTGCCAGCAGCGAGGTAGGGCAGGGGGCGCGAACTGAAGCTTTCTTT,TRBJ1-1,TRBV7-9,NA,TRBD1
CASSLGTQPQETQYF,TGTGCCAGCAGCCTAGGGACGCAGCCGCAAGAGACCCAGTACTTC,TRBJ2-5,TRBV7-2,few,NA
CASKLGNSPLHF,TGTGCCAGCAAGTTAGGGAATTCACCCCTCCACTTT,TRBJ1-6,TRBV6-5,few,NA
CASSLTEGTEAFF,TGTGCCAGCAGTTTAACGGAAGGCACTGAAGCTTTCTTT,TRBJ1-1,TRBV12-3/TRBV12-4,few,NA
CASSLTIQGSGNTIYF,TGCGCCAGCAGCCTCACTATTCAGGGGAGTGGAAACACCATATATTTT,TRBJ1-3,TRBV5-1,NA,NA
CASSLDEYQPQHF,TGTGCCAGCAGCTTAGATGAGTATCAGCCCCAGCATTTT,TRBJ1-5,TRBV11-3,few,NA
CASSSSGNNGYTF,TGTGCCAGCAGTTCATCGGGGAACAATGGCTACACCTTC,TRBJ1-2,TRBV6-5,few,NA
CASSSADEQYF,TGTGCCAGCAGCTCCGCTGACGAGCAGTACTTC,TRBJ2-7,TRBV7-9,few,NA
CASSFRDYQETQYF,TGTGCCAGCAGCTTCCGGGACTACCAAGAGACCCAGTACTTC,TRBJ2-5,TRBV7-8,many,NA